The present T cell receptor beta chain was sequenced within a study of cytomegalovirus exposure and HLA in healthy donors. Findings of the study overall: There were a few CMV-associated chains whose specificity for CMV antigens was confirmed in vitro. Usually a TCR sequence was rare, but some public TCRs were found in many donors. It was assumed in the presence/absence analyses that sequencing depth was roughly uniform across donors.

With respect to this clone: Its specificity is unknown.

While unrecorded immune exposures were likely, the donors were nominally healthy when sampled. Both 60 Vbeta primers and 13 Jbeta primers went into the PCR. TCRdb's table, derived via immunoSEQ multiplex PCR, lists solely in-frame clones and lacks some. The top ten clones hold under 6.5% of a sample with around 150,000 clones, more than 75% of them seen once. After removal of 4 bases from V and 3 bases from J, the junction contained 12 bases not matched to a gene. The CDR3 extends over 18 amino acids. Germline V gene sequence: CDR1 SGHTA, CDR2 FQGNSA. The sample taken for sequencing was PBMCs. The chain recombines TRBV7-2 with TRBJ2-7; 13 bases are a match to TRBD2. This clonotype was sampled from a woman in her thirties in good health and CMV-seronegative. DNA of the CDR3: TGTGCCAGCAGCTCCTTCCCGGGACTAGCGGGACCGTACTACGAGCAGTACTTC. Encoded protein: CASSSFPGLAGPYYEQYF.